The source of this T cell receptor beta chain is a study of T cell responses to AZD1222 COVID-19 vaccine. Data came from immunoSEQ multiplex PCR; TCRdb stores just in-frame clones and leaves some out. The profile covers approximately 80,000 clones, with around 89% appearing a single time and approximately 5.8% taken by the ten largest. Overall study findings and caveats: Elevations in Spike-specific TCR breadth and depth followed administration of two AZD1222 doses. Vaccine-associated CD4 TCRs spanned spike, dominant at 160-218 and 743-854. Clonal diversity may have been underestimated in mostly white British donors. Reportedly, close to half of spike-specific TCRs are directed against unmutated variant regions.

CDR1 and CDR2 from the germline V gene are LGHDT and YNNKEL (reference sequence). The CDR3 is made up of 19 amino acids. The ends were cut back, 6 bases at V and 4 bases at J, with 28 bases in the middle. In regard to this clone: What it binds is not known.

Sequencing was performed on peripheral blood, taken on day 0 of AZD1222 vaccination. V is TRBV3-1 (or the pseudogene TRBV3-2) and J is TRBJ2-1; D may be TRBD1 or TRBD2 (5 bases each). This receptor was obtained from an adult in good health. The CDR3 DNA follows: TGTGCCAGCAGACCCTCCCGGGACCGGACCCTTTTAGGTTACAATGAGCAGTTCTTC. It translates to CASRPSRDRTLLGYNEQFF.